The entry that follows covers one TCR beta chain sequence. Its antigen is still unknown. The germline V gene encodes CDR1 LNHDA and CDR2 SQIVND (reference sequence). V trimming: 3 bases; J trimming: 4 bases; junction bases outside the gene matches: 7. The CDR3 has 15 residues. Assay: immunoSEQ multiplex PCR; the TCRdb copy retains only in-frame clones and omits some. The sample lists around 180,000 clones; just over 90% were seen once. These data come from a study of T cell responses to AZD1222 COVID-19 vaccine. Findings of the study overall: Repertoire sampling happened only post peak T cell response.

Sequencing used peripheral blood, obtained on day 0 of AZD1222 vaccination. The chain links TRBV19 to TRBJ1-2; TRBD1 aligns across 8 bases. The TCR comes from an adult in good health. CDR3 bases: TGTGCCAGTAGTATCGGGACAGGAATTGTCTATGGCTACACCTTC. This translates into CASSIGTGIVYGYTF.